This T cell receptor beta chain was obtained from a study of cytomegalovirus exposure and HLA in healthy donors. Study details: An analysis done earlier identified 100 million to 140 million unique TCR beta sequences from about 179 million T cells.

Turning to this clone: Its antigen is unknown.

Germline CDR1 reads MNHEY; CDR2 reads SVGAGI. Germline trimming cut 6 bases from V and 3 bases from J; bases unmatched to any gene: 5. The CDR3 covers 14 residues. 13 Jbeta primers and 60 Vbeta primers were used for the PCR. TCRdb keeps only in-frame clones here, not all; method: immunoSEQ multiplex PCR. The sample lists about 160,000 clones, around four fifths occurring once. Overall study results and limits: High specificity and sensitivity for cytomegalovirus status were reported for the classifier. In a later analysis, parvovirus B19, influenza, CMV and Epstein-Barr virus appeared linked to several top co-occurrence clusters. The authors later found TCR association rates varying by HLA locus, with DRB1 most and HLA-C fewest.

The source material was PBMCs. The origin of this receptor is a man over 45 in good health and CMV-seropositive. The chain is built from TRBV6-5 and TRBJ1-5; TRBD1 agrees at 7 bases. In nucleotides, the CDR3 is TGTGCCAGCAGCTCCAGGGGGGACAATCAGCCCCAGCATTTT. Its translation is CASSSRGDNQPQHF.